The 31 T cell receptor beta chains listed next were all sequenced from one sample in a study of vaccination effects on CD4 cells after COVID-19. Peptide-pool stimulation followed by sequencing identified expanded antigen-specific CD4+ clonotypes in the ViraFEST assay. Following a roughly 9-day culture, CD4+ T cells were purified. For these TCRs, the target antigens are not known. Measured with immunoSEQ multiplex PCR; TCRdb has only the in-frame clones, and not every one. The sample shows 50,000 or so clones, roughly 80% of them seen only once. The sample was CD4+ T cells from PBMCs cultured with HCoV-229E spike peptides, taken before COVID-19 vaccination. The source of these receptors is a human donor who received a COVID-19 vaccine.

The V gene is TRBV2, the J gene TRBJ2-5; 9 positions agree with TRBD1. From germline, CDR1 is SNHLY and CDR2 FYNNEI. V lost 8 bases and J lost 5; bases outside the gene matches: 15. This CDR3 has 16 amino acids. The CDR3 bases are TGTGCCAGCGAGTTCGGTAGAACAGGGGGCGGGGAGACCCAGTACTTC. Translating it yields CASEFGRTGGGETQYF.

The chain links TRBV13 to TRBJ2-6, with D possibly being TRBD1 or TRBD2 (6 bases each). CDR1 and CDR2 (germline): PRHDT, FYEKMQ (reference sequence). V lost 5 bases to trimming and J lost 4 bases, with 24 bases between them. The CDR3 is made up of 19 amino acids. CDR3 sequence (DNA): TGTGCCAGCAGCCCCCCCCTGGGGGGCGGGCTCTCCGGGGCCAACGTCCTGACTTTC. It is translated as CASSPPLGGGLSGANVLTF.

The chain uses TRBV5-5 and TRBJ1-6, with a possible D match to TRBD1 (6 bases). The V end lost 2 bases, the J end lost 4 bases, and 7 bases lay between the germline ends. Germline CDR1 SGHKS, CDR2 YYEKEE (reference sequence). The CDR3 runs to 14 residues. The CDR3 here is CASSFTGYNSPLHF. CDR3 in DNA: TGTGCCAGCAGCTTTACAGGGTATAATTCACCCCTCCACTTT.

The chain employs TRBV5-1 and TRBJ1-1; no clear D. The V end lost 0 bases, the J end lost 6 bases, and 12 bases lay between the germline ends. The V gene's germline CDR1 is SGHRS and CDR2 YFSETQ. The CDR3 covers 14 residues. The CDR3 sequence is CASSLALGNAEAFF. DNA of the CDR3: TGCGCCAGCAGCTTGGCCTTGGGGAATGCTGAAGCTTTCTTT.

This clone appeared once. This chain connects TRBV28 to TRBJ1-6; 7 nucleotides match TRBD1. The CDR3 covers 14 residues. The V and J ends lost 4 bases and 5 bases, in that order; junction bases with no gene match: 2. From germline, CDR1 is MDHEN and CDR2 SYDVKM. Here the CDR3 reads CASSSGQDNSPLHF. The CDR3 bases are TGTGCCAGCAGTTCCGGACAGGATAATTCACCCCTCCACTTT.

This rearrangement joins TRBV7-2 to TRBJ2-1; 11 nucleotides align to TRBD2. V lost 5 bases, J lost 3 bases, and 6 bases stayed unmatched. The CDR3 covers 16 residues. Germline V CDR1 and CDR2: SGHTA, FQGNSA. CDR3 residues: CASSVPLAGGYNEQFF. The CDR3 DNA is TGTGCCAGCAGCGTACCCCTAGCGGGGGGCTACAATGAGCAGTTCTTC.

A few counts support this clone. The chain has TRBV5-6 and TRBJ1-3; the match to TRBD1 covers 7 bases. The germline CDR1 and CDR2 sequences are SGHDT and YYEEEE. CDR3 length: 15 residues. With 0 bases clipped from V and 4 bases from J, the junction kept 4 bases outside the gene matches. The CDR3 is CASSLAQGGGNTIYF. Here the CDR3 DNA reads TGTGCCAGCAGCTTGGCGCAGGGGGGGGGAAACACCATATATTTT.

On this clone itself: The germline gene is not matched at one end of the junction; a read error may be the cause. The chain employs TRBV11-1 and TRBJ2-5; tentative D call: TRBD2 (7 bases). CDR3 length equals 13 residues. Looked up from germline, CDR1 is SGHAT and CDR2 is FQDESV (reference sequence). CDR3 sequence: CASSPWGGPSPDF. CDR3 nucleotides: TGTGCCAGCAGCCCCTGGGGGGGGCCCTCCCCCGACTTC.

In this sample, this clone turned up once. The V call is TRBV18, the J call TRBJ2-5; D call uncertain. Germline V gene data show CDR1 as KGHSH and CDR2 as LQKENI. V lost 0 bases and J lost 0, with 8 bases in between. The CDR3 spans 15 residues. CDR3 amino acids: CASSPPTRYQETQYF. The CDR3 DNA reads as TGTGCCAGCTCACCACCGACACGGTACCAAGAGACCCAGTACTTC.

The chain joins TRBV4-3 to TRBJ2-1; D could derive from TRBD1 or TRBD2 (6 bases each). Germline lookup yields CDR1 LGHNA and CDR2 YSLEER. V shed 1 base and J shed 6 bases, with 16 bases lying between them. The length of the CDR3 is 16 residues. CDR3 DNA: TGCGCCAGCAGCCAAGTGTGGGGGGCTAGGGGCAATGAGCAGTTCTTC. It codes for CASSQVWGARGNEQFF.

The chain is built from TRBV3-1 (or the pseudogene TRBV3-2) and TRBJ1-2; unclear D gene. CDR1 and CDR2 (germline): LGHDT, YNNKEL (reference sequence). V was pared by 0 bases and J by 8 bases, with 16 bases between. The CDR3 covers 15 residues. The chain's CDR3 is CASSQETRPEQGYTF. The CDR3 DNA reads as TGTGCCAGCAGCCAAGAGACACGGCCAGAGCAGGGCTACACCTTC.

This chain uses TRBV29-1 with TRBJ2-1, with TRBD1 matching over 7 bases. This CDR3 region has 13 residues. Germline V gives CDR1 SQVTM, CDR2 ANQGSEA. The J segment lost 6 bases and the V segment lost 4 bases, leaving 6 bases of the junction unmatched. DNA of the CDR3: TGCAGCGTTGCCCAGGGACAGACCAATGAGCAGTTCTTC. Amino acids: CSVAQGQTNEQFF.

The CDR3 sequence: CASSSRLAPITDTQYF. The CDR3 nucleotides are TGTGCCAGCAGCTCCCGACTAGCCCCGATCACAGATACGCAGTATTTT. The chain couples TRBV5-4 to TRBJ2-3, with 7 bases identical to TRBD2. The CDR3 totals 16 residues. Germline V gene data show CDR1 as SGHNT and CDR2 as YYREEE (reference sequence). The trim removed 3 bases at V and 2 bases at J, leaving 9 bases unmatched.

The V call is TRBV6-2 or TRBV6-3, the J call TRBJ1-5, with D uncertain. The CDR3 contains 14 residues. Germline V gene sequence: CDR1 MNHEY, CDR2 SVGEGT. Trimming removed 0 bases at V and 5 bases at J, with 8 bases between. CDR3 residues: CASSYSAPDQPQHF. CDR3 nucleotide sequence: TGTGCCAGCAGTTACTCGGCCCCGGATCAGCCCCAGCATTTT.

There are a few counts of this clone. At one end, the junction sequence differs from germline, possibly due to a read error. The chain recombines TRBV2 with TRBJ2-2; possibly TRBD2 for D (5 bases). The CDR3 length is 12 residues. Germline V gene sequence: CDR1 SNHLY, CDR2 FYNNEI. The CDR3 loop is CASIGNSGELFF. The DNA of the CDR3 is TGTGCCAGCATCGGGAACTCCGGGGAGCTGTTTTTT.

The chain recombines TRBV15 with TRBJ2-1; 11 bases line up with TRBD1. This CDR3 spans 15 amino acids. Germline CDR1 and CDR2: LNHNV and YYDKDF (reference sequence). Losses at the gene ends were 1 base for V and 7 bases for J; bases not matched to a gene: 3. This chain's CDR3 is CATSRGGTGGNEQFF. The DNA for the CDR3 is TGTGCCACCAGCAGAGGAGGGACAGGGGGTAATGAGCAGTTCTTC.

This sequence joins TRBV5-3 and TRBJ1-4; 10 bases line up with TRBD1. TRBV5-3 qualifies as an ORF whose function is uncertain. The CDR3 runs to 17 residues. The junction had 9 bases not matched to a gene; V was cut back by 2 bases and J by 5 bases. Written as DNA, the CDR3 is TGTGCCAGAAGCTTTGAGGACAGGGGGTTCCCCAATGAAAAACTGTTTTTT. It translates to CARSFEDRGFPNEKLFF.

The chain uses TRBV7-2 and TRBJ1-5; D remains ambiguous. The CDR3 is 13 residues long. Per germline, CDR1 SGHTA and CDR2 FQGNSA. The V end was cut by 5 bases, the J end by 4 bases, with 9 bases between. CDR3 region: CASSQTINQPQHF. As DNA, the CDR3 is TGTGCCAGCAGCCAGACCATTAATCAGCCCCAGCATTTT.

This clone was counted a single time. J is TRBJ2-1 and V is TRBV7-2, with D maybe TRBD1 (6 bases). V lost 5 bases and J 5 bases, leaving 13 bases between the germline ends. The CDR3 sequence is 14 residues long. CDR1 is SGHTA and CDR2 is FQGNSA in the germline V gene. CDR3 region: CASSAQTGNNEQFF. The CDR3 nucleotides are TGTGCCAGCAGCGCGCAGACAGGAAACAATGAGCAGTTCTTC.

This chain joins TRBV3-1 (or the pseudogene TRBV3-2) and TRBJ1-4; tentatively, D is TRBD1 (6 bases). Germline V gene lookup returns CDR1 LGHDT and CDR2 YNNKEL (reference sequence). The ends were cut back, 2 bases at V and 0 bases at J, with 22 bases in the middle. The CDR3 runs to 20 residues. The CDR3 sequence: CASSQWGLDSESATNEKLFF. CDR3 DNA: TGTGCCAGCAGCCAATGGGGTTTGGACAGCGAATCTGCAACTAATGAAAAACTGTTTTTT.

The V and J genes are TRBV5-1 and TRBJ1-1; D might be TRBD1 (5 bases). Trimming took off 2 bases at V and 11 bases at J, with 16 bases between the two ends. Germline CDR1 and CDR2: SGHRS and YFSETQ. The CDR3 is made up of 13 amino acids. The CDR3 sequence is CASSFSGATNAFF. DNA for the CDR3: TGCGCCAGCAGCTTTTCCGGGGCCACCAATGCTTTCTTT.

The chain joins TRBV10-3 to TRBJ2-1, with 14 bases fitting TRBD2. CDR1 and CDR2 (germline): ENHRY, SYGVKD. V gave up 5 bases and J gave up 5 bases; unmatched junction bases: 2. CDR3 length: 15 amino acids. The CDR3 loop reads CAISPTSGGDNEQFF. The CDR3 DNA sequence: TGTGCCATCAGTCCGACTAGCGGGGGGGACAATGAGCAGTTCTTC.

This clone was found once. The chain carries TRBV5-1 and TRBJ2-2; the match to TRBD2 covers 11 bases. The CDR3 sequence is 16 residues long. Germline CDR1 SGHRS, CDR2 YFSETQ. After removal of 1 base from V and 5 bases from J, the junction contained 4 bases not matched to a gene. The CDR3 DNA reads as TGCGCCAGCAGCTTGTCATCTAGCGGGGGGACCGGGGAGCTGTTTTTT. This sequence encodes CASSLSSSGGTGELFF.

This sequence joins TRBV4-3 and TRBJ1-4; D gene uncertain. Germline loops: CDR1 LGHNA, CDR2 YSLEER. The CDR3 runs to 17 residues. The V end lost 4 bases, the J end lost 3 bases, and 18 bases lay between the germline ends. The CDR3 reads CASSPDTTSPSNEKLFF. The CDR3 coding sequence is TGCGCCAGCAGCCCTGACACGACTTCTCCCTCTAATGAAAAACTGTTTTTT.

The chain employs TRBV6-4 and TRBJ1-5; D not certain. V was shortened by 5 bases and J by 4 bases, with 9 bases between the two germline ends. CDR3 length: 13 amino acids. The germline gives CDR1 MRHNA, CDR2 SNTAGT. The CDR3 is CASSWGQNQPQHF. Here the CDR3 DNA reads TGTGCCAGCAGTTGGGGTCAAAATCAGCCCCAGCATTTT.

The V and J genes are TRBV6-5 and TRBJ2-5, with 7 bases aligning to TRBD1. This CDR3 has 14 residues. With 2 bases clipped from V and 6 bases from J, the junction kept 6 bases outside the gene matches. From germline, CDR1 is MNHEY and CDR2 SVGAGI. CDR3 in DNA: TGTGCCAGCAGTTACGCCGGGACAGCAAAGACCCAGTACTTC. Its translation is CASSYAGTAKTQYF.

The chain carries TRBV2 and TRBJ2-7; no reliable D call. The CDR3 consists of 11 residues. V dropped 4 bases and J dropped 9 bases, with 10 bases sitting between them. Germline CDR1 is SNHLY and CDR2 is FYNNEI. The CDR3 reads CASSVVGGQYV. The CDR3 nucleotides read TGTGCCAGCAGTGTGGTGGGTGGGCAGTACGTC.

The chain combines TRBV18 with TRBJ1-1, with 7 bases identical to TRBD1. Looked up from germline, CDR1 is KGHSH and CDR2 is LQKENI. The CDR3 runs 14 residues. The V gene end was trimmed by 1 base and the J gene end by 1 base; junction bases not matched to a gene: 0. CDR3 sequence reads: CASSPQGANTEAFF. The CDR3 DNA is TGTGCCAGCTCACCACAGGGGGCGAACACTGAAGCTTTCTTT.

The gene calls are TRBV27 and TRBJ2-7; 9 bases are a match to TRBD1. Trimming took 5 bases from V and 7 from J; bases not matched to a gene: 12. The CDR3 is 15 amino acids. Germline CDR1 is MNHEY and CDR2 is SMNVEV (reference sequence). CDR3 nucleotide sequence: TGTGCCAGCAGTCAACACGGAGGGACAGGGAAGGAGCAGTACGTC. Translating it yields CASSQHGGTGKEQYV.

This clone was observed once. This chain joins TRBV18 and TRBJ1-6; the match to TRBD1 covers 8 bases. Per germline, CDR1 KGHSH and CDR2 LQKENI. V shed 6 bases and J 7 bases; nucleotides not matched to a gene: 2. This CDR3 has 13 residues. As DNA, the CDR3 is TGTGCCAGCTCCCGACAGGGGAATTCACCCCTCCACTTT. Translating gives CASSRQGNSPLHF. Looking up the rest from reference TRBV18 and TRBJ1-6 gives the full variable domain: NAGVMQNPRHLVRRRGQEARLRCSPMKGHSHVYWYRQLPEEGLKFMVYLQKENIIDESGMPKERFSAEFPKEGPSILRIQQVVRGDSAAYFCASSRQGNSPLHFGNGTRLTVT.

V usage is TRBV5-1 and J usage is TRBJ1-1, with 7 bases aligning to TRBD1. V lost 6 bases to trimming and J lost 2 bases; unmatched junction nucleotides: 7. CDR3 size: 14 residues. Looked up from germline, CDR1 is SGHRS and CDR2 is YFSETQ. The CDR3 protein is CASTRGQTNTEAFF. The CDR3 DNA follows: TGCGCCAGCACCCGGGGACAGACAAACACTGAAGCTTTCTTT.